This T cell receptor (beta chain) was captured in a study of fetal regulatory T cell absence and autoimmunity. Turning to the study itself: Exocrine pancreas autoimmunity occurred in IPEX patients lacking clinical diabetes.

Regarding the study as a whole: Broadly similar TRB gene family usage was seen in pancreas and cord blood.

Regarding this clone: The antigen is undetermined.

Profiling relied on immunoSEQ multiplex PCR, and the TCRdb table lists in-frame clones only, not all of them. The table records around 100,000 clones, around 72% of them present only once. Germline assignment: CDR1 SGHTS and CDR2 YDEGEE. The CDR3 loop spans 19 amino acids. Trimming removed 4 bases at V and 0 bases at J, with 23 bases between. The sequence was collected from a male donor with IPEX syndrome. This rearrangement joins TRBV5-8 to TRBJ1-3; a possible D gene is TRBD1 (5 bases). Source material: pancreas tissue. The CDR3 region is CASSRLGWLDIFSGNTIYF. The DNA of the CDR3 is TGTGCCAGCAGCCGCTTGGGGTGGCTGGACATTTTCTCTGGAAACACCATATATTTT.